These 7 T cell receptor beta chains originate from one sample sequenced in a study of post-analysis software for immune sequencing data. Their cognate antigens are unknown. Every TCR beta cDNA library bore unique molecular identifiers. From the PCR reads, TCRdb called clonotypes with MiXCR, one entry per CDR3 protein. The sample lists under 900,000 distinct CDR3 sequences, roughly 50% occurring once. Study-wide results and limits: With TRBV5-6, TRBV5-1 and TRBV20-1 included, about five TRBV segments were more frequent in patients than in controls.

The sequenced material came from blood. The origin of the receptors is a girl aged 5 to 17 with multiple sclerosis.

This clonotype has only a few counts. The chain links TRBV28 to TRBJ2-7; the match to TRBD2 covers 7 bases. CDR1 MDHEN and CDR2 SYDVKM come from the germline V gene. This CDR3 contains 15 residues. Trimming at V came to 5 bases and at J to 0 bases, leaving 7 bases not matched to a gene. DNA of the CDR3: TGTGCCAGCAGTGGGCCCAGGGACTACTCCTACGAGCAGTACTTC. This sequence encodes CASSGPRDYSYEQYF.

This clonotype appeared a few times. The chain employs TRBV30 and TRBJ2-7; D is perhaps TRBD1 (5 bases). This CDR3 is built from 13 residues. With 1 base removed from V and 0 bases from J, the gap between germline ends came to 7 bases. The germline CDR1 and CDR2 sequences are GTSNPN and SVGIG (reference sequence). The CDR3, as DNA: TGTGCCTGGAGTGAGGGGCACTCCTACGAGCAGTACTTC. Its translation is CAWSEGHSYEQYF. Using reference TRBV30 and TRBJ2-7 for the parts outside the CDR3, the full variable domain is SQTIHQWPATLVQPVGSPLSLECTVEGTSNPNLYWYRQAAGRGLQLLFYSVGIGQISSEVPQNLSASRPQDRQFILSSKKLLLSDSGFYLCAWSEGHSYEQYFGPGTRLTVT.

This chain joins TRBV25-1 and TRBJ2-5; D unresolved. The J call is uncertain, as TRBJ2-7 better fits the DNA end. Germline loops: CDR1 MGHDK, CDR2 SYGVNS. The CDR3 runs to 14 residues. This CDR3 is CASSPPRATGEQYF. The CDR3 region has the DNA TGTGCCAGCAGTCCCCCGAGAGCTACCGGCGAGCAGTACTTC.

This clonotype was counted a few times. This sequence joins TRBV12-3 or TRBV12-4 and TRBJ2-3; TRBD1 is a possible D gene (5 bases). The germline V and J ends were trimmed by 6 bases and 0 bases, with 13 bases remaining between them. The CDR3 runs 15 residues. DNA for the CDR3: TGTGCCAGCAGCCGTAGACAGACTAGCACAGATACGCAGTATTTT. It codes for CASSRRQTSTDTQYF.

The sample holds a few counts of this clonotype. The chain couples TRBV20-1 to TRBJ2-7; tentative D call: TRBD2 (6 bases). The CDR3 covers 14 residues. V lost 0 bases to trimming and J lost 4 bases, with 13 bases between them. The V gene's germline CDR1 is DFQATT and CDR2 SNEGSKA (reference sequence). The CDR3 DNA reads TGCAGTGCTAGAGAGAACCCGGGACTTTACGAGCAGTACTTC. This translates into CSARENPGLYEQYF.

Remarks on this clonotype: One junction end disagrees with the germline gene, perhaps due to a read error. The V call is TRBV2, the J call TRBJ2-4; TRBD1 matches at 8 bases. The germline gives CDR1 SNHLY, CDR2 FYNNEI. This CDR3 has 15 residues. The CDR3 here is CASSWDRIAKNIQYF. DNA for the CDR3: TGTGCGAGCAGTTGGGACAGGATAGCCAAAAACATTCAGTACTTC.

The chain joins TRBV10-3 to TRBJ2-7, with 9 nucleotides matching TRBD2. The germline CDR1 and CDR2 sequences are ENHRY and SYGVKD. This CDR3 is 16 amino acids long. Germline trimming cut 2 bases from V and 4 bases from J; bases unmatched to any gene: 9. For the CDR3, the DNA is TGTGCCATCAGTGAGGGGTTTCCTAGCGGGGAATACGAGCAGTACTTC. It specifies CAISEGFPSGEYEQYF.